A selection of T cell receptor beta chains follows, all from one sample in a study of T-cell reconstitution after alpha-beta-depleted transplantation in children. TCRdb used MiXCR to reprocess the PCR reads, holding one entry per CDR3 protein. The sample lists around 240,000 distinct CDR3 sequences; 8.2% were seen once. The specimen was PBMCs, mostly from graft donor cells, collected 180 days after TCRalphabeta/CD19-depleted stem cell transplant. The receptors here all came from a male patient between 10 and 17 years old who had a stem cell transplant for acute lymphoblastic leukemia, so the T cells may come from the graft donor. Both conserved end residues are part of each CDR3. D genes are given only for firm matches. Expanded clones get a size class; other rows say once, few or many, or leave the size out.

length: 17
size: many
J: TRBJ2-1
V: TRBV2
D: TRBD2
CDR3: CATPTSGRAYPLDEQFF
DNA: TGTGCCACCCCGACTAGCGGGAGGGCCTATCCCTTGGATGAGCAGTTCTTC

length: 16
size: many
J: TRBJ2-3
V: TRBV12-3/TRBV12-4
D: NA
CDR3: CASSLWNRLDTDTQYF
DNA: TGTGCCAGCAGTTTGTGGAACAGGTTGGACACAGATACGCAGTATTTT

length: 14
size: many
J: TRBJ2-5
V: TRBV10-3
D: NA
CDR3: CAINQAGWGETQYF
DNA: TGTGCCATCAACCAAGCGGGTTGGGGAGAGACCCAGTACTTC

length: 14
size: many
J: TRBJ2-7
V: TRBV7-9
D: TRBD1
CDR3: CASSTTGVFHEQYF
DNA: TGTGCCAGCAGCACAACAGGGGTGTTCCACGAGCAGTACTTC

length: 15
size: many
J: TRBJ1-2
V: TRBV5-6
D: TRBD1
CDR3: CASSPFDRANYGYTF
DNA: TGTGCCAGCAGCCCCTTCGACAGGGCTAACTATGGCTACACCTTC

length: 14
size: many
J: TRBJ2-2
V: TRBV7-9
D: NA
CDR3: CASSLAGSTGELFF
DNA: TGTGCCAGCAGCTTAGCGGGGAGCACCGGGGAGCTGTTTTTT

length: 15
size: many
J: TRBJ1-6
V: TRBV20-1
D: TRBD1
CDR3: CSARDWQGADSPLHF
DNA: TGCAGTGCTAGAGATTGGCAGGGGGCGGATTCACCCCTCCACTTT

length: 16
size: many
J: TRBJ2-3
V: TRBV4-2
D: TRBD1
CDR3: CASSQGTGALTDTQYF
DNA: TGTGCCAGCAGCCAAGGGACAGGGGCCCTCACAGATACGCAGTATTTT

length: 16
size: many
J: TRBJ2-3
V: TRBV7-3
D: NA
CDR3: CASSLGWEPGTDTQYF
DNA: TGTGCCAGCAGCTTGGGGTGGGAACCTGGCACAGATACGCAGTATTTT

length: 15
size: many
J: TRBJ2-7
V: TRBV9
D: TRBD2
CDR3: CASSPHPTSGYEQYF
DNA: TGTGCCAGCAGCCCCCACCCGACTAGCGGCTACGAGCAGTACTTC

length: 17
size: many
J: TRBJ2-7
V: TRBV12-3/TRBV12-4
D: TRBD2
CDR3: CASSLPPLAGEIGEQYF
DNA: TGTGCCAGCAGCCTACCGCCGCTAGCGGGAGAAATTGGCGAGCAGTACTTC

length: 19
size: many
J: TRBJ2-7
V: TRBV7-6
D: TRBD2
CDR3: CASSLVPGTSGLTPYEQYF
DNA: TGTGCCAGCAGCTTAGTCCCCGGGACTAGCGGGCTTACTCCCTACGAGCAGTACTTC

length: 13
size: many
J: TRBJ2-7
V: TRBV5-1
D: NA
CDR3: CASSRDGEYEQYF
DNA: TGCGCCAGCAGCCGGGACGGGGAATACGAGCAGTACTTC

length: 18
size: many
J: TRBJ2-3
V: TRBV4-3
D: TRBD2
CDR3: CASSQDEAGGPGADTQYF
DNA: TGCGCCAGCAGCCAAGATGAGGCGGGGGGGCCGGGGGCAGATACGCAGTATTTT

length: 14
size: many
J: TRBJ2-1
V: TRBV20-1
D: TRBD2
CDR3: CSARGTSDLDEQFF
DNA: TGCAGTGCTAGAGGGACTAGCGACCTTGATGAGCAGTTCTTC

length: 16
size: many
J: TRBJ1-6
V: TRBV5-1
D: NA
CDR3: CASSLEAGRGDSPLHF
DNA: TGCGCCAGCAGCTTGGAGGCAGGTAGAGGGGATTCACCCCTCCACTTT

length: 12
size: NA
J: TRBJ2-7
V: TRBV21-1
D: NA
CDR3: CASSSQTEKQYF
DNA: TGTGCCAGCAGCTCACAGACAGAAAAGCAGTACTTC

length: 13
size: many
J: TRBJ2-2
V: TRBV12-5
D: NA
CDR3: CASSGHNTGELFF
DNA: TGTGCTAGTTCAGGCCATAACACCGGGGAGCTGTTTTTT

length: 15
size: NA
J: TRBJ2-3
V: TRBV6-5
D: NA
CDR3: CASSYSSPSVETQYF
DNA: TGTGCCAGCAGTTACTCGAGTCCTAGCGTAGAAACGCAGTATTTT

length: 16
size: many
J: TRBJ2-7
V: TRBV6-1
D: TRBD1
CDR3: CASSLTDRVDLYEQYF
DNA: TGTGCCAGCAGCCTTACCGACAGGGTCGACCTCTACGAGCAGTACTTC

length: 16
size: many
J: TRBJ2-3
V: TRBV5-1
D: TRBD2
CDR3: CASSPGLAGVLDTQYF
DNA: TGCGCCAGCAGCCCTGGACTAGCGGGAGTGCTAGATACGCAGTATTTT

length: 12
size: many
J: TRBJ1-2
V: TRBV7-9
D: NA
CDR3: CASSSHSYGYTF
DNA: TGTGCCAGCAGCTCACACAGCTATGGCTACACCTTC

length: 12
size: many
J: TRBJ1-5
V: TRBV20-1
D: NA
CDR3: CSAEDSNQPQHF
DNA: TGCAGTGCAGAGGATAGCAATCAGCCCCAGCATTTT

length: 14
size: many
J: TRBJ1-5
V: TRBV7-2
D: NA
CDR3: CASSLEALGQPQHF
DNA: TGTGCCAGCAGCTTAGAAGCTCTTGGGCAGCCCCAGCATTTT

length: 13
size: many
J: TRBJ2-5
V: TRBV29-1
D: TRBD2
CDR3: CSVAGGAQETQYF
DNA: TGCAGCGTTGCGGGGGGGGCTCAAGAGACCCAGTACTTC

length: 13
size: many
J: TRBJ1-5
V: TRBV20-1
D: NA
CDR3: CSAPVGGDQPQHF
DNA: TGCAGTGCCCCGGTGGGGGGCGATCAGCCCCAGCATTTT

length: 16
size: many
J: TRBJ2-5
V: TRBV18
D: TRBD1
CDR3: CASSPRRQGGRETQYF
DNA: TGTGCCAGCTCACCACGACGACAGGGGGGCCGAGAGACCCAGTACTTC

length: 12
size: few
J: TRBJ1-4
V: TRBV20-1
D: NA
CDR3: CSARQANEKLFF
DNA: TGCAGTGCTAGACAGGCCAATGAAAAACTGTTTTTT

length: 15
size: many
J: TRBJ2-3
V: TRBV13
D: TRBD2
CDR3: CASRKLAGGPDTQYF
DNA: TGTGCCAGCAGGAAACTAGCGGGGGGCCCCGATACGCAGTATTTT

length: 14
size: few
J: TRBJ2-5
V: TRBV7-6
D: NA
CDR3: CASSPRTWGETQYF
DNA: TGTGCCAGCAGCCCCCGGACTTGGGGAGAGACCCAGTACTTC

length: 12
size: many
J: TRBJ1-2
V: TRBV3-1
D: NA
CDR3: CASSQQASGPYF
DNA: TGTGCCAGCAGCCAACAGGCCTCGGGGCCCTACTTC

length: 19
size: many
J: TRBJ2-7
V: TRBV11-2
D: TRBD2
CDR3: CASSLEVGPGTSVAYEQYF
DNA: TGTGCCAGCAGCTTAGAAGTCGGACCCGGGACTAGTGTCGCCTACGAGCAGTACTTC

length: 12
size: many
J: TRBJ2-7
V: TRBV19
D: NA
CDR3: CATSTVAYEQYF
DNA: TGTGCCACTTCGACAGTAGCCTACGAGCAGTACTTC

length: 13
size: many
J: TRBJ1-1
V: TRBV6-1
D: TRBD1
CDR3: CASSEQGAGEAFF
DNA: TGTGCCAGCAGCGAACAGGGGGCTGGTGAAGCTTTCTTT

length: 15
size: many
J: TRBJ2-7
V: TRBV6-1
D: TRBD2
CDR3: CASSVTSGRPYEQYF
DNA: TGTGCCAGCAGCGTGACTAGCGGGAGGCCCTACGAGCAGTACTTC

length: 18
size: NA
J: TRBJ2-3
V: TRBV12-5
D: TRBD2
CDR3: CASGLVPLAGAKGDTQYF
DNA: TGTGCTAGTGGTTTGGTACCACTAGCGGGGGCTAAGGGAGATACGCAGTATTTT

length: 15
size: many
J: TRBJ2-2
V: TRBV7-2
D: TRBD2
CDR3: CASSILAGSTGELFF
DNA: TGTGCCAGCAGCATACTAGCGGGGAGTACCGGGGAGCTGTTTTTT

length: 15
size: many
J: TRBJ2-5
V: TRBV11-2
D: TRBD1
CDR3: CASSPRTGGGETQYF
DNA: TGTGCCAGCAGCCCCCGGACAGGGGGCGGAGAGACCCAGTACTTC

length: 13
size: many
J: TRBJ1-5
V: TRBV6-6
D: NA
CDR3: CASTLPRGQPQHF
DNA: TGTGCCAGCACCCTGCCCAGGGGTCAGCCCCAGCATTTT

length: 14
size: few
J: TRBJ2-5
V: TRBV4-2
D: TRBD2
CDR3: CASSQGLAAETQYF
DNA: TGTGCCAGCAGCCAAGGACTAGCGGCGGAGACCCAGTACTTC

length: 15
size: many
J: TRBJ2-5
V: TRBV5-1
D: NA
CDR3: CASSLTTQGYETQYF
DNA: TGCGCCAGCAGCTTGACTACACAGGGTTATGAGACCCAGTACTTC

length: 18
size: many
J: TRBJ1-5
V: TRBV6-5
D: TRBD1
CDR3: CASSYSPILTGTDQPQHF
DNA: TGTGCCAGCAGTTACTCACCCATTCTGACAGGGACGGATCAGCCCCAGCATTTT

length: 15
size: few
J: TRBJ2-1
V: TRBV13
D: TRBD2
CDR3: CASTIAGGPSDEQFF
DNA: TGTGCCAGCACGATAGCGGGAGGGCCTTCGGATGAGCAGTTCTTC

length: 15
size: NA
J: TRBJ2-6
V: TRBV7-6
D: NA
CDR3: CASSLVTSGANVLTF
DNA: TGTGCCAGCAGCTTAGTCACCTCTGGGGCCAACGTCCTGACTTTC

length: 20
size: many
J: TRBJ2-1
V: TRBV6-2/TRBV6-3
D: TRBD2
CDR3: CASSYSRVGSGSPSYNEQFF
DNA: TGTGCCAGCAGTTACTCGAGGGTCGGTAGCGGGAGCCCCTCCTACAATGAGCAGTTCTTC

length: 18
size: few
J: TRBJ1-5
V: TRBV12-3/TRBV12-4
D: TRBD1
CDR3: CASTPGTGGFESNQPQHF
DNA: TGTGCCAGCACCCCCGGGACAGGGGGATTTGAGAGCAATCAGCCCCAGCATTTT